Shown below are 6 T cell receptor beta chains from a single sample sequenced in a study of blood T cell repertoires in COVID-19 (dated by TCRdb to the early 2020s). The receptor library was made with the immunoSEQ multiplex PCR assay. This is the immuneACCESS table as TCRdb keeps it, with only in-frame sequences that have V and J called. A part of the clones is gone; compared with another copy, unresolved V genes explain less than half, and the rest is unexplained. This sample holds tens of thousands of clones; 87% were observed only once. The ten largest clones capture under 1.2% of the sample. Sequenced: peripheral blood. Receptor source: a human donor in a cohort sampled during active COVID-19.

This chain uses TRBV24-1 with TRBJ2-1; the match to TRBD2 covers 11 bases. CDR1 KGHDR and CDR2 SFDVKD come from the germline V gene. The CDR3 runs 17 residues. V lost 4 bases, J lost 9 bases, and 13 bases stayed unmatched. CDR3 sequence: CATSDIAGGPVGGEQFF. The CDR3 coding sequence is TGTGCCACCAGTGACATAGCGGGAGGGCCCGTAGGTGGTGAGCAGTTCTTC.

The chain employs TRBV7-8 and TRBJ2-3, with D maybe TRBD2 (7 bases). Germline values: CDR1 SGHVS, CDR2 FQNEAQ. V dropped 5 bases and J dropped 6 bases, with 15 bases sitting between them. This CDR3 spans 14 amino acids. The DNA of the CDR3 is TGTGCCAGCAGCCCTAGGGAGGGGGGGGATACGCAGTATTTT. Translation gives CASSPREGGDTQYF.

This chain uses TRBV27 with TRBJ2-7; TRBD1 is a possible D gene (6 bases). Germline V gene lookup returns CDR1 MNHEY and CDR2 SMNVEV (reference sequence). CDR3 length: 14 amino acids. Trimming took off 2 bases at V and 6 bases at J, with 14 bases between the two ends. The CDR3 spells CASSLVGRGSEQYF. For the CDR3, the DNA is TGTGCCAGCAGTTTAGTAGGCAGGGGCTCCGAGCAGTACTTC.

The CDR3 nucleotides read TGTGCCGCAAGACAGGACTCCTACAATGAGCAGTTCTTC. The encoded protein is CAARQDSYNEQFF. The V call is TRBV10-3, the J call TRBJ2-1; a possible D gene is TRBD1 (6 bases). Trimming removed 11 bases at V and 0 bases at J, with 11 bases between. CDR1 and CDR2 (germline): ENHRY, SYGVKD. CDR3 size: 13 residues.

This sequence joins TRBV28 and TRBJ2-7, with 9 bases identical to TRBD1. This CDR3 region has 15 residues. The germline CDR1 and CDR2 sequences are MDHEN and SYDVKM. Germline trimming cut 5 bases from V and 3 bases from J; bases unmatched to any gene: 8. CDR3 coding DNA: TGTGCCAGCAGTATCTACTTGGGACAGGGCTACGAGCAGTACTTC. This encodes CASSIYLGQGYEQYF. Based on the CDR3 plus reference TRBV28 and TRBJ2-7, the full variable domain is DVKVTQSSRYLVKRTGEKVFLECVQDMDHENMFWYRQDPGLGLRLIYFSYDVKMKEKGDIPEGYSVSREKKERFSLILESASTNQTSMYLCASSIYLGQGYEQYFGPGTRLTVT.

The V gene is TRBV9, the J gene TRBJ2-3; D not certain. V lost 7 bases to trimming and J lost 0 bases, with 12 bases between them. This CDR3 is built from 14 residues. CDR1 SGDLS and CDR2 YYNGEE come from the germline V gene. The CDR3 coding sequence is TGTGCCAGCTCTCACGGCGGTAGCACAGATACGCAGTATTTT. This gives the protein CASSHGGSTDTQYF.